This T cell receptor beta chain was sequenced during a study of sequential checkpoint blockade in melanoma. Trimming removed 3 bases from V and 3 bases from J; junction bases left unmatched: 4. CDR3 length: 15 residues. CDR1 and CDR2 from the germline V gene are LNHDA and SQIVND (reference sequence). The repertoire was sequenced with immunoSEQ multiplex PCR; TCRdb's copy has only in-frame clones and lacks some. This table has 30,000 to 45,000 clones, roughly 88% appearing once. This clone has just one count. Treatment: randomized to nivolumab then ipilimumab (arm A) or the reverse (arm B). The chain couples TRBV19 to TRBJ2-1, with 8 positions matching TRBD2. The material was CD8+ T cells sorted from blood (inferred from file names), obtained from a patient given nivolumab and ipilimumab in sequence. The sequence came from a human donor with melanoma. DNA for the CDR3: TGTGCCAGTAGTATCAGGACTAGCATCTACAATGAGCAGTTCTTC. Translating gives CASSIRTSIYNEQFF.